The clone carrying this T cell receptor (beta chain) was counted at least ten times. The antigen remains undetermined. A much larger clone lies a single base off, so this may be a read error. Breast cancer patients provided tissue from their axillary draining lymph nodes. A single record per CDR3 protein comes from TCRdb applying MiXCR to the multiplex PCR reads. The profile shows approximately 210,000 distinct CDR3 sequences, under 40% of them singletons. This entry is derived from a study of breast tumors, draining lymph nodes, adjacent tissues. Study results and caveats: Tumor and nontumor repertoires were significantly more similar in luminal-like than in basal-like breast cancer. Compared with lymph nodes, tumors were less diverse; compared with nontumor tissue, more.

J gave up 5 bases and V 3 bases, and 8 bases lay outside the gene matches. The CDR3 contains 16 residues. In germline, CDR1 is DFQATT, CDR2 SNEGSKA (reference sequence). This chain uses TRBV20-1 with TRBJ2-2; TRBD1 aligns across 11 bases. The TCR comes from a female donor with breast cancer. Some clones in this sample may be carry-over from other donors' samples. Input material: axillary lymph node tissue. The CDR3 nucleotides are TGCAGTGCTAGGGTGGACAGGGGGCGCGCTACCGGGGAGCTGTTTTTT. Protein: CSARVDRGRATGELFF.